This T cell receptor (beta chain) derives from a study of blood T cell repertoires in COVID-19. At the level of the study: Researchers got acute and convalescent COVID-19 samples from the United States, Italy and Spain. In each case, the material was cDNA or gDNA derived from T cells, B-cell-depleted T cells, or PBMCs.

This clone was recorded a few times. Original analysis: How many nucleated cells were present was estimated from reference gene primer amplification. Here immunoSEQ multiplex PCR was the method, and the copy in TCRdb shows in-frame clones only, minus some. Clone size and V and J calls were adopted from that table, with D and trimming inferred from the DNA. The sample holds some 170,000 clones; about four fifths are singletons and the top ten take approximately 9.1%. The source of this sequence is a woman aged 65 to 85 with acute or convalescent COVID-19. Input material: peripheral blood.

CDR3 sequence: CASSFPVGYYGYTF. CDR3 nucleotide sequence: TGTGCCAGTAGTTTCCCGGTCGGGTACTATGGCTACACCTTC. The chain uses TRBV19 and TRBJ1-2, with D unresolved. The CDR3 has 14 residues. V was pared by 5 bases and J by 3 bases, with 13 bases between. The germline V gene has CDR1 LNHDA and CDR2 SQIVND (reference sequence).